Sequencing of this T cell receptor (beta chain) was carried out in a study of T cells after posttransplantation cyclophosphamide. Findings and limits, study-wide: Skin or GI-infiltrating T cells shared few TRB sequences with blood. Later blood repertoires were often dominated by clones from the donor CD8+ memory compartment.

J lost 10 bases, V lost 2 bases, and 5 bases had no gene match. CDR3 length: 14 residues. Germline-derived CDR1 and CDR2 are SGDLS and YYNGEE. Points on this clone: Its target is unknown.

Repertoires were generated with immunoSEQ multiplex PCR, while TCRdb's copy carries only in-frame clones and drops some. The sample lists 25,000 to 35,000 clones, about 90% occurring once. V and J are TRBV9 and TRBJ1-6, with 8 positions matching TRBD1. Sequencing used PBMCs. The sequence derives from a woman aged 40 to 49 with a blood cancer, CMV-positive, and with a related stem cell donor. CDR3 region: CASSVRTGNSPLHF. The CDR3 nucleotides read TGTGCCAGCAGCGTGAGGACAGGGAACTCACCCCTCCACTTT. Supplemented by reference TRBV9 and TRBJ1-6, the full variable domain reads DSGVTQTPKHLITATGQRVTLRCSPRSGDLSVYWYQQSLDQGLQFLIQYYNGEERAKGNILERFSAQQFPDLHSELNLSSLELGDSALYFCASSVRTGNSPLHFGNGTRLTVT.